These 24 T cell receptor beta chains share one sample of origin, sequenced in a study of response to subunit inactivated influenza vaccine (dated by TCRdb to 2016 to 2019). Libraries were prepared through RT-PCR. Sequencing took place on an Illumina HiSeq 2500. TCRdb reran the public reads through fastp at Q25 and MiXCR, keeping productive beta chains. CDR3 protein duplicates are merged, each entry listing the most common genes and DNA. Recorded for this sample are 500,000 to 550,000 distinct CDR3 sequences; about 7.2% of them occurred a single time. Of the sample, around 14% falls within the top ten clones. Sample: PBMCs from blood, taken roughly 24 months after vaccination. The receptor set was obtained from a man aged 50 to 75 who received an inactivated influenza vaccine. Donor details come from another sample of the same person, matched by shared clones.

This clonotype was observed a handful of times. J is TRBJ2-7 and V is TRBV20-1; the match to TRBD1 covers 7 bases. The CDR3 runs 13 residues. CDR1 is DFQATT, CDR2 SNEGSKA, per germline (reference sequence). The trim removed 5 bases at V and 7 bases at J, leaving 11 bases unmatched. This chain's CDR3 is CSASPTGEREQYF. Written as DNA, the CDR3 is TGCAGTGCTTCACCAACAGGGGAGAGGGAGCAGTACTTC.

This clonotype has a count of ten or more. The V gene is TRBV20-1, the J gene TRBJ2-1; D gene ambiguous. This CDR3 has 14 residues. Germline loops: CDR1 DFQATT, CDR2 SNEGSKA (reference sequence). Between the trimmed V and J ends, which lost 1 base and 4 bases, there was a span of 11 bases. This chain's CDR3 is CSARAGGRYNEQFF. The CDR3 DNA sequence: TGCAGTGCTAGAGCAGGTGGACGTTACAATGAGCAGTTCTTC.

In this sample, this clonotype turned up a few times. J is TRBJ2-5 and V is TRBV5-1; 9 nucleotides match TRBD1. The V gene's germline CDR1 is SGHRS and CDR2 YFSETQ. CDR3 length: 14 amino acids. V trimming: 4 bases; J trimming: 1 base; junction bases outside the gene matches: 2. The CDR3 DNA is TGCGCCAGCAGCCAGGACAGGGGCCAAGAGACCCAGTACTTC. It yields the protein CASSQDRGQETQYF. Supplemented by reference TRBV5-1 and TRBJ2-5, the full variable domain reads KAGVTQTPRYLIKTRGQQVTLSCSPISGHRSVSWYQQTPGQGLQFLFEYFSETQRNKGNFPGRFSGRQFSNSRSEMNVSTLELGDSALYLCASSQDRGQETQYFGPGTRLLVL.

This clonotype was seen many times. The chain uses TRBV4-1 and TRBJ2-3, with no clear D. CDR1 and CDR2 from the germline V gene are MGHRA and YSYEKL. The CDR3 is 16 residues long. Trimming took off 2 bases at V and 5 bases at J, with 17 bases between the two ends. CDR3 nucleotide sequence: TGCGCCAGCAGCCAACGACCGATTCGCAACCTAGATACGCAGTATTTT. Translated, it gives CASSQRPIRNLDTQYF.

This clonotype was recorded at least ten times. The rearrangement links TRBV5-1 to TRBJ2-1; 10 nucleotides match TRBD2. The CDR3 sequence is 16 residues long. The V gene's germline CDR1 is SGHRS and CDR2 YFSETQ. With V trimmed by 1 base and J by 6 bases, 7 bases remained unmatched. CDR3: CASSLSGLAGVNEQFF. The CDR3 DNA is TGCGCCAGCAGCTTGAGCGGGCTAGCGGGAGTCAATGAGCAGTTCTTC.

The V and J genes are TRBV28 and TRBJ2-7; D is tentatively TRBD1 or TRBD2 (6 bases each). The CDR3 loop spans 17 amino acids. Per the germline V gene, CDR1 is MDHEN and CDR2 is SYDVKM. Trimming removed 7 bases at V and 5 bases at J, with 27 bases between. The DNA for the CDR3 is TGTGCCAGCATTTCTCAGACCTTAGGGGGAGGCCCACACGAGCAGTACTTC. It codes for CASISQTLGGGPHEQYF.

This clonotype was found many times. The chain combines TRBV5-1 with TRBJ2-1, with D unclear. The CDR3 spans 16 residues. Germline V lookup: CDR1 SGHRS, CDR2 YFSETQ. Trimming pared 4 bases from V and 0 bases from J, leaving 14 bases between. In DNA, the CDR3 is TGCGCCAGCAGCAGTCGCAGGTTGAGCTCCTACAATGAGCAGTTCTTC. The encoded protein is CASSSRRLSSYNEQFF.

Written as DNA, the CDR3 is TGTGCCAGCAGCGACCGGGACAGGGCCCCTAACTATGGCTACACCTTC. Translation: CASSDRDRAPNYGYTF. The V gene is TRBV7-8, the J gene TRBJ1-2; 9 bases match TRBD1. This CDR3 has 16 amino acids. Germline loops: CDR1 SGHVS, CDR2 FQNEAQ. The junction had 7 bases not matched to a gene; V was cut back by 5 bases and J by 0 bases.

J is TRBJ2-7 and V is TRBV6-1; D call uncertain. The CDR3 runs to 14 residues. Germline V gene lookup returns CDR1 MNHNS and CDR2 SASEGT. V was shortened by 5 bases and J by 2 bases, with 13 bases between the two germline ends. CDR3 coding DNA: TGTGCCAGCAGTCGAGACATCACCCCCTACGAGCAGTACTTC. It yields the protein CASSRDITPYEQYF.

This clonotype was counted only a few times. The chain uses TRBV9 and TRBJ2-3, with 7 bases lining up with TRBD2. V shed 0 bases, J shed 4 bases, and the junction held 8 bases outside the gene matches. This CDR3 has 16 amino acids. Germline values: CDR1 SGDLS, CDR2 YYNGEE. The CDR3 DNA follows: TGTGCCAGCAGCGTAGCGGCTAGCGGCATTGCAGATACGCAGTATTTT. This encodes CASSVAASGIADTQYF.

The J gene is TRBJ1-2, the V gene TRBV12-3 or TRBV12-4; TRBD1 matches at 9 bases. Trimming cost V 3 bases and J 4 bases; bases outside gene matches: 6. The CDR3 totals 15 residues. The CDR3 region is CASSFGQGSLYGYTF. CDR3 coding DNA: TGTGCCAGCAGTTTCGGACAGGGGTCCCTCTATGGCTACACCTTC.

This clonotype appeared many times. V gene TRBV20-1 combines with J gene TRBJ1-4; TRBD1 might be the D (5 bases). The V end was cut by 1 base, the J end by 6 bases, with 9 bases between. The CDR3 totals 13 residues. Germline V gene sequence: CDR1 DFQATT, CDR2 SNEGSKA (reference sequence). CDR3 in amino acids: CSARGGGDEKLFF. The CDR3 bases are TGCAGTGCTAGAGGGGGGGGTGATGAAAAACTGTTTTTT.

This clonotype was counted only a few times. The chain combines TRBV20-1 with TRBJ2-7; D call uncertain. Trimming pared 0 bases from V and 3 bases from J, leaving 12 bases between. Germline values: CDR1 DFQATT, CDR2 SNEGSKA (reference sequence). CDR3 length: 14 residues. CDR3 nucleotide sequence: TGCAGTGCTAGAGAACTACGGGCTTTCTACGAGCAGTACTTC. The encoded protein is CSARELRAFYEQYF.

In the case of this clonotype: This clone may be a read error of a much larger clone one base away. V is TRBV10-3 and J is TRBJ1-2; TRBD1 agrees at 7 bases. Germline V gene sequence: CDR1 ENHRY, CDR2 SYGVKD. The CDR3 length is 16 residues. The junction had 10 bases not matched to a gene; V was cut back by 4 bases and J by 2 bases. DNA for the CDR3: TGTGCCATCAGTGCAGATACAGGGGCACGGAACTATGGCTACACCTTC. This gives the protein CAISADTGARNYGYTF.

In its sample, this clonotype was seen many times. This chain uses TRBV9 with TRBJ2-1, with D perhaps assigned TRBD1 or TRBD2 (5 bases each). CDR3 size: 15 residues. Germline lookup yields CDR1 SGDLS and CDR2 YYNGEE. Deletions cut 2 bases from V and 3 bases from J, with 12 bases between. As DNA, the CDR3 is TGTGCCAGCAGCGTCGGGACCCTAAGCTACAATGAGCAGTTCTTC. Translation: CASSVGTLSYNEQFF.

The CDR3 is CASSPRGDRRIDTQYF. The CDR3, as DNA: TGTGCCAGCAGCCCGCGGGGGGACAGAAGAATAGATACGCAGTATTTT. The chain joins TRBV7-2 to TRBJ2-3; D may be TRBD2 (8 bases). Germline V gene sequence: CDR1 SGHTA, CDR2 FQGNSA. The CDR3 is made up of 16 amino acids. Trimming removed 5 bases from V and 5 bases from J, with 20 bases in between. Full variable domain (outside the CDR3, taken from reference TRBV7-2 and TRBJ2-3): GAGVSQSPSNKVTEKGKDVELRCDPISGHTALYWYRQSLGQGLEFLIYFQGNSAPDKSGLPSDRFSAERTGGSVSTLTIQRTQQEDSAVYLCASSPRGDRRIDTQYFGPGTRLTVL.

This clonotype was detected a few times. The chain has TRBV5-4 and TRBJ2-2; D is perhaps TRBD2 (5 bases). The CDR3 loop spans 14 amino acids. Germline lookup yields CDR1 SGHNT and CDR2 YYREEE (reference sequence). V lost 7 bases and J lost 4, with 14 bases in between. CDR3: CASGPAGITGELFF. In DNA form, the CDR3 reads TGTGCCAGCGGTCCTGCGGGCATCACCGGGGAGCTGTTTTTT.

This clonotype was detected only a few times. The CDR3 spells CASSIGRDGELFF. CDR3 DNA sequence: TGTGCCAGCAGCATTGGGAGGGACGGGGAGCTGTTTTTT. The V gene is TRBV5-4, the J gene TRBJ2-2; TRBD2 agrees at 7 bases. Trimming at V came to 4 bases and at J to 7 bases, leaving 4 bases not matched to a gene. Germline lookup yields CDR1 SGHNT and CDR2 YYREEE (reference sequence). The CDR3 runs to 13 residues.

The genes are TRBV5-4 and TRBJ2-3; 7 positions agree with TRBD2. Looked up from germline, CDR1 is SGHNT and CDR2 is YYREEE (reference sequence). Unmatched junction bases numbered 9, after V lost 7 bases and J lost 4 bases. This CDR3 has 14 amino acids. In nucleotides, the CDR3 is TGTGCCAGCGGAGTAGGGCGGGGGTCAGATACGCAGTATTTT. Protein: CASGVGRGSDTQYF.

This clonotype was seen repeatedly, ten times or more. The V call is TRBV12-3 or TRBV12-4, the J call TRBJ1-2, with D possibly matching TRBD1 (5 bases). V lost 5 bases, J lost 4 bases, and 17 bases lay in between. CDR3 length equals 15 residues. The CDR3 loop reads CASSHPQGGAYGYTF. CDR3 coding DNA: TGTGCCAGCAGTCATCCCCAGGGAGGTGCCTATGGCTACACCTTC.

In DNA form, the CDR3 reads TGTGCCAGCAGCTTAATGACCCGAGGGTACACTGAAGCTTTCTTT. Its translation: CASSLMTRGYTEAFF. The chain uses TRBV7-2 and TRBJ1-1; D not resolved. Trimming took off 2 bases at V and 3 bases at J, with 13 bases between the two ends. This CDR3 has 15 amino acids. Germline V CDR1 and CDR2: SGHTA, FQGNSA.

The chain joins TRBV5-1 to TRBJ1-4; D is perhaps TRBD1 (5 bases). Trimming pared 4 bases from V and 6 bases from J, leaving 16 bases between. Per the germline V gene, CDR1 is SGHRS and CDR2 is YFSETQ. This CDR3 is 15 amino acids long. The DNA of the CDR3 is TGCGCCAGCAGCAGATCCGGGACTCCGGATGAAAAACTGTTTTTT. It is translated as CASSRSGTPDEKLFF.

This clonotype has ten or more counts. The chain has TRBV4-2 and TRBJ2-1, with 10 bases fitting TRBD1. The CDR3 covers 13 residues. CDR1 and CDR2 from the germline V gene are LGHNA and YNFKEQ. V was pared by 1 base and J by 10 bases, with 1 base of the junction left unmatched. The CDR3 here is CASSQAGQGEQFF. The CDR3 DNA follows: TGTGCCAGCAGCCAAGCGGGACAGGGGGAGCAGTTCTTC.

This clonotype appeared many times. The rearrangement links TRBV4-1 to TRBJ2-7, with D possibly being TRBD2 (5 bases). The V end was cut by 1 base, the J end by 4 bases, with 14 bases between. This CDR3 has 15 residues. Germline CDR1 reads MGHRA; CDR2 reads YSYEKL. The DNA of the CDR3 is TGCGCCAGCAGCCAAGTTGGACTTATGGATTACGAGCAGTACTTC. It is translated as CASSQVGLMDYEQYF.